These T cell receptor beta chains were read from a single sample in a study of blood T cells in healthy people across ages. From the 5' RACE reads, TCRdb called clonotypes with MiXCR, one entry per CDR3 protein. The sample includes about 750,000 distinct CDR3 sequences, 40% to 65% seen only once; the top ten take approximately 40%. Sequenced input: blood. The receptors originated from a man older than 75 in good health. CDR3s include the opening cysteine and the closing phenylalanine or tryptophan. A D gene is named only where the DNA matches it firmly. Not every row has a clone size; where given, it reads once, few, many or a size class.

V: TRBV6-4; D: .; size: .; J: TRBJ2-5; DNA: TGTGCCAGCAGCCCCGGACCGTTTGAGACCCAGTACTTC; CDR3: CASSPGPFETQYF
V: TRBV25-1; D: TRBD1; size: .; J: TRBJ2-5; DNA: TGTGCCAGCAGTGCCGGGGCAGGGGGTTTGCAAGAGACCCAGTACTTC; CDR3: CASSAGAGGLQETQYF
V: TRBV29-1; D: .; size: .; J: TRBJ2-7; DNA: TGCAGCGTTGAGTGGCCCGGCAGGGGAGTCTACGAGCAGTACTTC; CDR3: CSVEWPGRGVYEQYF
V: TRBV11-1; D: .; size: .; J: TRBJ2-7; DNA: TGTGCCGGCAGCTTACAGTCAGGGATCTACGAGCAGTACTTC; CDR3: CAGSLQSGIYEQYF
V: TRBV20-1; D: .; size: .; J: TRBJ2-3; DNA: TGCAGTGCTAGACGCCCTGGAGATACGCAGTATTTT; CDR3: CSARRPGDTQYF
V: TRBV5-1; D: .; size: .; J: TRBJ2-6; DNA: TGCGCCAGCAGCTTCCAAGTACCTGGGGCCAACGTCCTGACTTTC; CDR3: CASSFQVPGANVLTF
V: TRBV24-1; D: TRBD1; size: .; J: TRBJ2-3; DNA: TGTGCCACCACCCCGACAGGGGGATCAGATGCGCAGTATTTT; CDR3: CATTPTGGSDAQYF
V: TRBV2; D: TRBD2; size: few; J: TRBJ2-7; DNA: TGTGCCAGCAGTGAAGCGTCAGGCGGGAGCGCCGAGCAGTACTTC; CDR3: CASSEASGGSAEQYF
V: TRBV7-7; D: .; size: .; J: TRBJ2-5; DNA: TGTGCCAGCAGCTTAGGAGTAGCACCCTTACAAGAGACCCAGTACTTC; CDR3: CASSLGVAPLQETQYF
V: TRBV5-1; D: .; size: .; J: TRBJ1-2; DNA: TGCGCCAGCAGCCCAAGGGGCGATCGGAACTATGGCTACACCTTC; CDR3: CASSPRGDRNYGYTF
V: TRBV2; D: .; size: few; J: TRBJ2-7; DNA: TGTGCCAGCACTGAACAGGGCCCAACCTACGAGCAGTACTTC; CDR3: CASTEQGPTYEQYF
V: TRBV20-1; D: TRBD2; size: few; J: TRBJ2-2; DNA: TGCAGTGCTAGACAAACTCTAGCGGCGAACACCGGGGAGCTGTTTTTT; CDR3: CSARQTLAANTGELFF
V: TRBV7-9; D: TRBD1; size: few; J: TRBJ2-6; DNA: TGTGCCAGCAGCTTAGGGGGACAGGGCGCTGCCTCTGGGGCCAACGTCCTGACTTTC; CDR3: CASSLGGQGAASGANVLTF
V: TRBV9; D: .; size: .; J: TRBJ2-3; DNA: TGTGCCAGCAGCCTAATCGACTTGCCTAATACGCAGTATTTT; CDR3: CASSLIDLPNTQYF
V: TRBV12-5; D: .; size: .; J: TRBJ2-5; DNA: TGTGCTAGTGGTTCAGGACTAAGCCAAGAGACCCAGTACTTC; CDR3: CASGSGLSQETQYF
V: TRBV7-9; D: .; size: .; J: TRBJ2-2; DNA: TGTGCCAGCAGCCCTCCATGGTCCAACACCGGGGAGCTGTTTTTT; CDR3: CASSPPWSNTGELFF
V: TRBV2; D: .; size: .; J: TRBJ1-6; DNA: TGTGCCAGCAGGCTCGAAAGAGGGACCCTGGCACCCCTCCACTTT; CDR3: CASRLERGTLAPLHF
V: TRBV20-1; D: .; size: .; J: TRBJ2-7; DNA: TGCAGTGCTAGACCCGTACTCTACGAGCAGTACTTC; CDR3: CSARPVLYEQYF
V: TRBV28; D: .; size: .; J: TRBJ1-1; DNA: TGTGCCAGCAGTCCCCGTTTGGGGAACACTGAAGCTTTCTTT; CDR3: CASSPRLGNTEAFF
V: TRBV20-1; D: TRBD2; size: .; J: TRBJ2-7; DNA: TGCAGTGCTAGGGAACGGACTAGCGGCTACGAGCAGTACTTC; CDR3: CSARERTSGYEQYF
V: TRBV4-2; D: .; size: many; J: TRBJ2-3; DNA: TGTGCCAGCAGCCAATCCAGAGCGGATAGCACAGATACGCAGTATTTT; CDR3: CASSQSRADSTDTQYF
V: TRBV13; D: TRBD1; size: few; J: TRBJ2-5; DNA: TGTGCCAGCAGCTTGACCGGGACAGGGGGGGAGACCCAGTACTTC; CDR3: CASSLTGTGGETQYF
V: TRBV12-3/TRBV12-4; D: .; size: once; J: TRBJ2-1; DNA: TGTGCCAGCAGTGTGCTGAGACTCTCCTACAATGAGCAGTTCTTC; CDR3: CASSVLRLSYNEQFF
V: TRBV29-1; D: .; size: .; J: TRBJ1-2; DNA: TGCAGCGTACGGGGGGACTATGGCTACACCTTC; CDR3: CSVRGDYGYTF
V: TRBV11-2; D: .; size: .; J: TRBJ2-3; DNA: TGTGCCAGCAGCCATACACCCAGGGGGGGACGCTTCTCGACGGGCACAGATACGCAGTATTTT; CDR3: CASSHTPRGGRFSTGTDTQYF
V: TRBV5-1; D: TRBD2; size: once; J: TRBJ2-7; DNA: TGCGCCAGCAGCTTGATACTAGCGGGAGCCTACGAGCAGTACTTC; CDR3: CASSLILAGAYEQYF
V: TRBV27; D: .; size: .; J: TRBJ2-7; DNA: TGTGCCAGCAGTTTGGGCGGGACGCTTTCCTACGAGCAGTACTTC; CDR3: CASSLGGTLSYEQYF
V: TRBV7-2; D: .; size: many; J: TRBJ2-3; DNA: TGTGCCAGCAGCACAGGGTTGAAAGATACGCAGTATTTT; CDR3: CASSTGLKDTQYF
V: TRBV20-1; D: TRBD2; size: .; J: TRBJ2-5; DNA: TGCAGTGCTAGAGATCCGGGAGGACAGACCCAGTACTTC; CDR3: CSARDPGGQTQYF
V: TRBV7-9; D: .; size: .; J: TRBJ1-1; DNA: TGTGCCAGCAGCGATTCCCGCGGGTTTTTAACTGAAGCTTTCTTT; CDR3: CASSDSRGFLTEAFF
V: TRBV4-2; D: .; size: .; J: TRBJ2-7; DNA: TGTGCCAGCAGCCAAGATTCCGCGTTTTTTGCCCAAGGCTACGAGCAGTACTTC; CDR3: CASSQDSAFFAQGYEQYF
V: TRBV24-1; D: .; size: .; J: TRBJ2-5; DNA: TGTGCCACCAGTCCGACAAATGAAGAGACCCAGTACTTC; CDR3: CATSPTNEETQYF
V: TRBV6-5; D: TRBD1; size: .; J: TRBJ2-1; DNA: TGTGCCAGCACCCGGACAGGGGGCTGGAATGAGCAGTTCTTC; CDR3: CASTRTGGWNEQFF
V: TRBV28; D: TRBD2; size: .; J: TRBJ2-5; DNA: TGTGCCACCTCTCGGTTTCAGCGGGAGGTGGAGACCCAGTACTTC; CDR3: CATSRFQREVETQYF
V: TRBV21-1; D: .; size: .; J: TRBJ2-7; DNA: TGTGCCGAGGACCCAAAGGCCGTCGTCGAGCAGTACTTC; CDR3: CAEDPKAVVEQYF
V: TRBV7-2; D: TRBD2; size: .; J: TRBJ2-1; DNA: TGTGCCAGCAGCTTAGAGGGCCAATTCGCGGGAGGTTCCTACAATGAGCAGTTCTTC; CDR3: CASSLEGQFAGGSYNEQFF
V: TRBV10-3; D: .; size: .; J: TRBJ1-2; DNA: TGTGCCATCATGCCGGCGAGCCTTAGCGGCTACACCTTC; CDR3: CAIMPASLSGYTF
V: TRBV20-1; D: TRBD1; size: .; J: TRBJ1-1; DNA: TGCAGTGCTAGCTCCGGGACAGGGGGGAGGGACGAAGCTTTCTTT; CDR3: CSASSGTGGRDEAFF
V: TRBV20-1; D: TRBD1; size: once; J: TRBJ2-3; DNA: TGCAGTGCTGGAGATCCGGGACAGCTCACAGATACGCAGTATTTT; CDR3: CSAGDPGQLTDTQYF
V: TRBV28; D: .; size: once; J: TRBJ1-2; DNA: TGTGCCAGCAGTTCCCCCCGACCAGGGGTCAGGACTGGCTACACCTTC; CDR3: CASSSPRPGVRTGYTF
V: TRBV7-2; D: .; size: .; J: TRBJ1-2; DNA: TGTGCCAGCAGCTGGGGGGGTGCTGACTATGGCTACACCTTC; CDR3: CASSWGGADYGYTF
V: TRBV6-5; D: TRBD2; size: few; J: TRBJ2-3; DNA: TGTGCCAGCAGTTACTCGACTAGCGGGAGCCCTGCTACGCAGTATTTT; CDR3: CASSYSTSGSPATQYF
V: TRBV6-5; D: TRBD2; size: once; J: TRBJ2-7; DNA: TGTGCCAGCAGTTACGGAGGTCGCGGGAGTCGCCACGAGCAGTACTTC; CDR3: CASSYGGRGSRHEQYF
V: TRBV7-8; D: TRBD2; size: .; J: TRBJ2-7; DNA: TGTGCCAGCAGCCCGCAGGTGGGGACTAGCGGGAGGATCAACGAGCAGTACTTC; CDR3: CASSPQVGTSGRINEQYF
V: TRBV7-2; D: TRBD1; size: .; J: TRBJ2-3; DNA: TGTGCCAGCAGCCGCCGGGACAGAAGCGCAGATACGCAGTATTTT; CDR3: CASSRRDRSADTQYF
V: TRBV4-2; D: .; size: few; J: TRBJ1-2; DNA: TGTGCCAGCAGCCAAGAGACAGCCTCTAACTATGGCTACACCTTC; CDR3: CASSQETASNYGYTF
V: TRBV12-3/TRBV12-4; D: TRBD1; size: .; J: TRBJ2-4; DNA: TGTGCCAGCAGTAAGGGGGCGATGGACATTCAGTACTTC; CDR3: CASSKGAMDIQYF
V: TRBV29-1; D: .; size: .; J: TRBJ2-5; DNA: TGCAGCGTGGAGACTCAACAGGGTAGGAGGGAGACCCAGTACTTC; CDR3: CSVETQQGRRETQYF
V: TRBV3-1; D: .; size: .; J: TRBJ2-1; DNA: TGTGCCAGCAGCCTCCCCTCGGTACAGTTCTTC; CDR3: CASSLPSVQFF
V: TRBV24-1; D: .; size: .; J: TRBJ2-1; DNA: TGTGCCACCAGTGATTTAGGCGGGGTAGACAATGAGCAGTTCTTC; CDR3: CATSDLGGVDNEQFF
V: TRBV20-1; D: TRBD2; size: few; J: TRBJ2-7; DNA: TGCAGTGCTGCCCCCGGGACTAGTGTTCACGAGCAGTACTTC; CDR3: CSAAPGTSVHEQYF